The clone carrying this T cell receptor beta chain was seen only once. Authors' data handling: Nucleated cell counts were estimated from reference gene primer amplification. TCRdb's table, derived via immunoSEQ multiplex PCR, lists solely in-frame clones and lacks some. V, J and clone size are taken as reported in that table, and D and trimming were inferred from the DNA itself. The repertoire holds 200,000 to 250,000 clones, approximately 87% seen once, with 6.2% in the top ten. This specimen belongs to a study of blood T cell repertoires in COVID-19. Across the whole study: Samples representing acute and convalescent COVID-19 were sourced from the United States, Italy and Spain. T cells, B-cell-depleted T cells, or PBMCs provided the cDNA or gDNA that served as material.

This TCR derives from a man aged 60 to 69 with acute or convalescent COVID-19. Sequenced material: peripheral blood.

The DNA for the CDR3 is TGTGCTAGTGGCCGGGGACTAGCGGGAGCAGATACGCAGTATTTT. Translating gives CASGRGLAGADTQYF. The chain has TRBV12-5 and TRBJ2-3; TRBD2 matches at 14 bases. Germline values: CDR1 LGHNT, CDR2 FRNRAP. The CDR3 contains 15 residues. V lost 6 bases to trimming and J lost 4 bases; unmatched junction nucleotides: 3.